This T cell receptor (beta chain) was documented in a study of CD8+ T cells in alopecia areata. Background on the study: Tofacitinib lasted 6 to 18 months, then 6 months off drug. Findings and limits, study-wide: While patients received tofacitinib, many expanded lesional clones remained present in scalp and blood.

TCR sequencing used cDNA made by reverse transcription of extracted RNA. Sequencing used immunoSEQ multiplex PCR; TCRdb keeps in-frame clones, though not all of them. The data hold fewer than 250,000 clones, with 35% to 40% observed a single time. Per germline, CDR1 SGHDT and CDR2 YYEEEE. V shed 0 bases and J shed 8 bases, with 17 bases lying between them. There are 15 residues in the CDR3. Treatment reported: oral pan-JAK inhibitor, 5-10 mg twice daily. This clone occurred a few times. Its antigen is not known. The TCR sequence derives from a human donor with alopecia areata. The rearrangement uses TRBV5-6 and TRBJ1-2, with TRBD1 as a possible D gene (5 bases). Sequencing used CD4+ T cells sorted from blood, obtained between weeks 30 and 35, from a patient treated with tofacitinib. The DNA for the CDR3 is TGTGCCAGCAGCTTGGTAGAGGGACTCGGACCCGGCTACACCTTC. This translates into CASSLVEGLGPGYTF.